This T cell receptor beta chain appears in the sequencing data of a study of T-cell memory formation after mild COVID-19. Study context: TCR clusters were mostly donor specific.

Regarding the study as a whole: Specificity for SARS-CoV-2 was not confirmed among the second-wave clones peaking on day 37. Pre-infection memory already had some responding clones, implying cross-reactive memory joined.

Notes on this clonotype: Its specificity is unknown.

The TCR alpha and TCR beta cDNA libraries, bearing sample barcodes and UMIs, were generated by 5'RACE using constant-segment primers. TCRdb processed the 5' RACE reads anew with MiXCR; each CDR3 protein has one entry. The sample holds under 400,000 distinct CDR3 sequences, under 25% seen once. What was sequenced was PBMCs or a T cell subset sorted from them (not recorded which). The sequence was collected from an adult woman who had mild COVID-19 (a few samples of this study predate the infection). Cell type and time point are not known.

The CDR3 region has the DNA TGTGCCAGCAGTCTTCGGGACGGGGATGAGCAGTTCTTC. Translation: CASSLRDGDEQFF. V usage is TRBV12-3 or TRBV12-4 and J usage is TRBJ2-1; the D call may be TRBD1 or TRBD2 (5 bases each). Between the trimmed V and J ends, which lost 5 bases and 8 bases, there was a span of 13 bases. The CDR3 is 13 residues long.